This T cell receptor beta chain was sequenced during a study of identical twins. Findings of the study overall: High-abundance cord blood beta clonotypes had fewer insertions; memory repertoires showed none. Researchers caution that invariant MAIT and iNKT cells could partly confound zero-insertion analyses.

The V and J ends lost 6 bases and 4 bases respectively, with 10 bases between them. Germline V CDR1 and CDR2: LGHNT, FRNRAP. The CDR3 runs 12 residues. As to this clonotype: The antigen is not known.

TCRdb reanalysed the 5' RACE reads using MiXCR and keeps one entry per CDR3 protein. The sample lists about 890,000 distinct CDR3 sequences, more than 9% occurring once. The same data also went into a second study, on yellow fever vaccine responses in identical twins.

Sequencing used PBMCs. The rearrangement uses TRBV12-5 and TRBJ2-7, with D hard to call. The source is a woman aged 18-29 years in good health. DNA of the CDR3: TGTGCTAGTGGATCAGTTATATACGAGCAGTACTTC. Translation: CASGSVIYEQYF.